This is a list of T cell receptor beta chains from one sample in a study of blood T cells in healthy people across ages. TCRdb itself ran the 5' RACE reads through MiXCR, one entry per CDR3 protein. Among some 800,000 distinct CDR3 sequences, around 25% were seen once, and the ten largest hold approximately 4%. These same data were also listed under a study on T cells of mothers and their children.

Sample: blood. These receptor sequences come from a boy aged 10-17 years in good health. Each CDR3 is given with its conserved first and last residue. A D gene is named only where the DNA matches it firmly. Rows give clone size only sometimes, using once, few, many, or a class for an expanded clone.

TRBV28	TRBJ2-7	NA	NA	TGTGCCAGCAGAACCCCCGGGAAAGGAACCTACGAGCAGTACTTC	CASRTPGKGTYEQYF
TRBV7-2	TRBJ2-1	NA	NA	TGTGCCAGCAGCTTAGATATACGAGTCAATGAGCAGTTCTTC	CASSLDIRVNEQFF
TRBV12-3/TRBV12-4	TRBJ1-4	few	NA	TGTGCCAGCAGTTTATATCGTGGCGGGGCTACTCTAACTAATGAAAAACTGTTTTTT	CASSLYRGGATLTNEKLFF
TRBV4-3	TRBJ2-5	few	TRBD2	TGCGCCAGCAGCTACGTGACTAGCGGGATTACCGAGACCCAGTACTTC	CASSYVTSGITETQYF
TRBV7-3	TRBJ2-1	few	TRBD2	TGTGCCAGCAAGGCTAGCGGCTACAATGAGCAGTTCTTC	CASKASGYNEQFF
TRBV29-1	TRBJ2-7	NA	NA	TGCAGCGTTGAAGACTCGGGGAGCGAGCAGTACTTC	CSVEDSGSEQYF
TRBV30	TRBJ2-2	many	NA	TGTGCCTGGCGAGGTGACACCGGGGAGCTGTTTTTT	CAWRGDTGELFF
TRBV21-1	TRBJ2-1	few	NA	TGTGCCAGCAGCATGGAGCGGGAGGTAGGGGAGCAGTTCTTC	CASSMEREVGEQFF
TRBV29-1	TRBJ1-1	NA	NA	TGCAGCGTTGAGCTGCCAGGGAAGAGGGAGACTGAAGCTTTCTTT	CSVELPGKRETEAFF
TRBV29-1	TRBJ2-7	NA	TRBD2	TGCAGCACACGGGGGGGGGCGAATGAGCAGTACTTC	CSTRGGANEQYF
TRBV7-8	TRBJ2-3	few	NA	TGTGCCAGCAGCTTAGGGAGGCCGAACACAGATACGCAGTATTTT	CASSLGRPNTDTQYF
TRBV6-1	TRBJ1-4	few	NA	TGTGCCAGCAAAGGTGCGGGTGAAGAACTGTTTTTT	CASKGAGEELFF
TRBV2	TRBJ2-1	NA	NA	TGTGCCAGCAGGCGAACAGAATCCTACAATGAGCAGTTCTTC	CASRRTESYNEQFF
TRBV28	TRBJ2-4	NA	TRBD2	TGTGCCAGCGGGCCTAGCGGGAAGGGCAAAAACATTCAGTACTTC	CASGPSGKGKNIQYF
TRBV20-1	TRBJ1-1	NA	NA	TGCAGTGCTAGTTATGTCTCAGCTTTCTTT	CSASYVSAFF
TRBV29-1	TRBJ2-1	few	NA	TGCAGCGTTGAAAGGGACCGGGATGAGCAGTTCTTC	CSVERDRDEQFF
TRBV21-1	TRBJ2-1	NA	NA	TGTGCCAGCAGCAGGAGGCCGGGACTAGCGGGAGGCAGGCAGTTCTTC	CASSRRPGLAGGRQFF